This T cell receptor (beta chain) emerged from a study of regulatory T cells in long-lasting Graves disease. This sample's time point: newly diagnosed GD, antithyroid drugs for less than 3 months. RNA extracted from PBMCs served as the sequencing template. Graves' disease diagnosis used American Thyroid Association guidelines. Trimming took 2 bases from V and 15 from J; bases not matched to a gene: 10. Germline V gene data show CDR1 as SGHTA and CDR2 as FQGTGA. The CDR3 totals 13 residues. The authors built TCR beta libraries using iRepertoire HTBI primers and Arm-PCR of CDR3 regions. MiXCR, applied by TCRdb to the multiplex PCR reads, yields one record per CDR3 protein. Of hundreds of thousands of distinct CDR3 sequences in the sample, about 15% are singletons; the top ten hold 15% to 20%. These same data were also listed under a study on T cells in Graves' hyperthyroidism and ophthalmopathy.

Sequenced here: peripheral blood mononuclear cells (PBMCs), sampled at new diagnosis, from a patient treated with antithyroid drugs. The gene calls are TRBV7-3 and TRBJ2-1, with TRBD2 identical over 7 bases. This TCR derives from a woman in her 30s with Graves disease. The CDR3 nucleotides read TGTGCCAGCAGCTTAGGGGATATGGGGGGGATGTTCTTC. It translates to CASSLGDMGGMFF.